This T cell receptor (beta chain) was identified in a study of molecular identifiers for immune sequencing clone quantification. Study-level information: RNA from roughly 21,000 or 96,000 naive CD8 cells was split five ways in replicates, with four sequenced.

Sorted cells numbering roughly 19,000 to 1,100,000, with 10%, 30% or 50% RNA, yielded the naive CD8 libraries. Based on a CD8+CD4-CCR7+CD45RA+ profile, naive CD8 T cells were sorted. Germline V gene data show CDR1 as ENHRY and CDR2 as SYGVKD. Trimming stripped 0 bases from V and 9 bases from J, with 16 bases between. This CDR3 spans 15 amino acids. Bulk TCR libraries used previously described methods and listed TCR primers. TCRdb passed the PCR reads through MiXCR, listing each CDR3 protein once. Found here are some 590,000 distinct CDR3 sequences, roughly 25% of them singletons; the top ten hold about 0.84%.

Sequences were obtained from naive CD8+ T cells from blood, with Jurkat cell RNA spiked in. Subset described: FACS-sorted CD8+CD4-CCR7+CD45RA+ naive T cells. This receptor was obtained from a human donor in good health. Some libraries in this study had Jurkat cell RNA spiked in. V and J are TRBV10-3 and TRBJ2-3; D is tentatively TRBD1 or TRBD2 (6 bases each). Here the CDR3 DNA reads TGTGCCATCAGTGAGTCGTATGGGGGGCCCCCAACGCAGTATTTT. The encoded protein is CAISESYGGPPTQYF.